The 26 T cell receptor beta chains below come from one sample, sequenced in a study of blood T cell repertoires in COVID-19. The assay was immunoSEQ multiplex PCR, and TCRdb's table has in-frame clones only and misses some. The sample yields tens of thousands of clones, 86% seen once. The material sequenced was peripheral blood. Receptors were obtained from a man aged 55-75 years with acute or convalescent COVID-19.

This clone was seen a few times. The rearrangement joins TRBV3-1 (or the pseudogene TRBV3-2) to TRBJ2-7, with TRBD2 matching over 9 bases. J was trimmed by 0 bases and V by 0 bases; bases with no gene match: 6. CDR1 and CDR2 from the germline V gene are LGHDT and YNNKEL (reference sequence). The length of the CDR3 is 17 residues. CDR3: CASSQEEASGVSYEQYF. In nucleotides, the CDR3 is TGTGCCAGCAGCCAAGAAGAGGCTAGCGGGGTCTCCTACGAGCAGTACTTC.

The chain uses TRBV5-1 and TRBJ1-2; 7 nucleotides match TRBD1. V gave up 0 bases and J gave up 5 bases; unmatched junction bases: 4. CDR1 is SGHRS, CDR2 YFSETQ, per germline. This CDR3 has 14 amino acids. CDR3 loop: CASSLGGQIYGYTF. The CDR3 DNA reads TGCGCCAGCAGCTTGGGGGGACAGATATATGGCTACACCTTC. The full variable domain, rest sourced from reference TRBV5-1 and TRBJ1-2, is KAGVTQTPRYLIKTRGQQVTLSCSPISGHRSVSWYQQTPGQGLQFLFEYFSETQRNKGNFPGRFSGRQFSNSRSEMNVSTLELGDSALYLCASSLGGQIYGYTFGSGTRLTVV.

In nucleotides, the CDR3 is TGTGCCAGTAGTATATCGGGTCTAGCGGGGACCCGCGAGCAGTACTTC. Translation: CASSISGLAGTREQYF. The J gene is TRBJ2-7, the V gene TRBV19, with 9 positions matching TRBD2. Unmatched junction bases numbered 11, after V lost 2 bases and J lost 6 bases. CDR1 and CDR2 from the germline V gene are LNHDA and SQIVND (reference sequence). This CDR3 spans 16 amino acids. Full variable domain (missing parts from reference TRBV19 and TRBJ2-7): DGGITQSPKYLFRKEGQNVTLSCEQNLNHDAMYWYRQDPGQGLRLIYYSQIVNDFQKGDIAEGYSVSREKKESFPLTVTSAQKNPTAFYLCASSISGLAGTREQYFGPGTRLTVT.

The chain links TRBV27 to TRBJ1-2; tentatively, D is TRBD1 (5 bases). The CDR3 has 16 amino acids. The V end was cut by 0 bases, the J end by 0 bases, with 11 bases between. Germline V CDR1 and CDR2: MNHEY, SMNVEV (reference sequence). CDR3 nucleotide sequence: TGTGCCAGCAGTTTATCGTCCCAGGGCCCTAACTATGGCTACACCTTC. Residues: CASSLSSQGPNYGYTF.

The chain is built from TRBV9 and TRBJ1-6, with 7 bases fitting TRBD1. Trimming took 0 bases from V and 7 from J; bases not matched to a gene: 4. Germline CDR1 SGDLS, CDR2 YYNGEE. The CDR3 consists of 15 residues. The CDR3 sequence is CASSVGGTDNSPLHF. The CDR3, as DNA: TGTGCCAGCAGCGTAGGTGGGACAGACAATTCACCCCTCCACTTT.

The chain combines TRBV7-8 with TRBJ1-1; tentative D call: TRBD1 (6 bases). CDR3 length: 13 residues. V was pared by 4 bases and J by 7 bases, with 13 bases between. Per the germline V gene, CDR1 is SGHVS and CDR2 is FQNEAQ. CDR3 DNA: TGTGCCAGCAGCTATTACAGGGAGAGTGAAGCTTTCTTT. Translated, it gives CASSYYRESEAFF.

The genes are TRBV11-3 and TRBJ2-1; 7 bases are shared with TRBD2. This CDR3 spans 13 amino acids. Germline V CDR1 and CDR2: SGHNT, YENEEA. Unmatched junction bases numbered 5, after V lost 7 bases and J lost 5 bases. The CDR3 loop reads CASKGLADNEQFF. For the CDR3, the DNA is TGTGCCAGCAAGGGCCTAGCGGACAATGAGCAGTTCTTC.

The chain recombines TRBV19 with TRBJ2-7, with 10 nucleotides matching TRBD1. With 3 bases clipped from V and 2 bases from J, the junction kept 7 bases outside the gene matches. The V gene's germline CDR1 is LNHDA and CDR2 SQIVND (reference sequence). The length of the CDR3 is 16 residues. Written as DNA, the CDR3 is TGTGCCAGTAGTATGGAGGGACAGGGGACCCCCTACGAGCAGTACTTC. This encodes CASSMEGQGTPYEQYF.

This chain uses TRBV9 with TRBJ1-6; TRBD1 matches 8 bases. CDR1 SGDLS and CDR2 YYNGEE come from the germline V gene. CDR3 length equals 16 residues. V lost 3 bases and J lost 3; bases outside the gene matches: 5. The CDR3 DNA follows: TGTGCCAGCAGCGGTGGGACAGGCCTCTATAATTCACCCCTCCACTTT. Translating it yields CASSGGTGLYNSPLHF. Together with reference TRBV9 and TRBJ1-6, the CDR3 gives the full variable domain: DSGVTQTPKHLITATGQRVTLRCSPRSGDLSVYWYQQSLDQGLQFLIQYYNGEERAKGNILERFSAQQFPDLHSELNLSSLELGDSALYFCASSGGTGLYNSPLHFGNGTRLTVT.

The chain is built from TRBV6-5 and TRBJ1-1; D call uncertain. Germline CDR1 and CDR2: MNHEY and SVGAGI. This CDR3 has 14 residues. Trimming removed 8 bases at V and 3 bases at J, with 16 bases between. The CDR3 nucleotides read TGTGCCAGCCCCCGAGGAGAGGGCGACACTGAAGCTTTCTTT. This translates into CASPRGEGDTEAFF.

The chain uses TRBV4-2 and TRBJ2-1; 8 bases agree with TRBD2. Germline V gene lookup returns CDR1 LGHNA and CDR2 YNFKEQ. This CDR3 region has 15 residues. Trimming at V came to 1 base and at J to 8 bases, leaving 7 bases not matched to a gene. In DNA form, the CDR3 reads TGTGCCAGCAGCCAAGCCGGGGGGGCCCTGGATGAGCAGTTCTTC. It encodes CASSQAGGALDEQFF.

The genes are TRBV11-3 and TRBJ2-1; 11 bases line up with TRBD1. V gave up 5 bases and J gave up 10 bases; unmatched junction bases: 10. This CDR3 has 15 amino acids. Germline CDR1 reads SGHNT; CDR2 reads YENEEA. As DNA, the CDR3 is TGTGCCAGCAGCATTTATGGACAGGGGGCTTTCGAGCAGTTCTTC. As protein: CASSIYGQGAFEQFF.

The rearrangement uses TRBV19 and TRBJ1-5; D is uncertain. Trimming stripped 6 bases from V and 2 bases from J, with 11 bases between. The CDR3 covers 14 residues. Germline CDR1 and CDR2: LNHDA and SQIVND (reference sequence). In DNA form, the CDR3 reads TGTGCCAGTAGCCGAGCCCTGGGCAATCAGCCCCAGCATTTT. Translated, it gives CASSRALGNQPQHF.

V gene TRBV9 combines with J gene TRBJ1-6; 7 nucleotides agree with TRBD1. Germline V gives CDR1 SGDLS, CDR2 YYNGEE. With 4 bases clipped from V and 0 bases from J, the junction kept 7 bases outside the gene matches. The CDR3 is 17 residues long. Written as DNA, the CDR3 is TGTGCCAGCAGCCGACTACAGGGGAGCTCCTATAATTCACCCCTCCACTTT. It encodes CASSRLQGSSYNSPLHF.

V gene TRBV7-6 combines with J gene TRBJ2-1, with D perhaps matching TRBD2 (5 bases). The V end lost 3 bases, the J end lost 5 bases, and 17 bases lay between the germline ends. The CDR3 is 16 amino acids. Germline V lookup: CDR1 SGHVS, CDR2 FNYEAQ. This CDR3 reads CASSLSRTSGNNEQFF. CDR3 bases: TGTGCCAGCAGCTTGTCACGGACTTCGGGGAACAATGAGCAGTTCTTC.

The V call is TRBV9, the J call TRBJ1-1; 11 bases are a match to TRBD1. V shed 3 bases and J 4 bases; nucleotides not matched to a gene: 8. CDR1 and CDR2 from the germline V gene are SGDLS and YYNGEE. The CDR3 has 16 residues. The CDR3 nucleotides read TGTGCCAGCAGCGCCCCGGGGACAGGGGGTGCCACTGAAGCTTTCTTT. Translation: CASSAPGTGGATEAFF.

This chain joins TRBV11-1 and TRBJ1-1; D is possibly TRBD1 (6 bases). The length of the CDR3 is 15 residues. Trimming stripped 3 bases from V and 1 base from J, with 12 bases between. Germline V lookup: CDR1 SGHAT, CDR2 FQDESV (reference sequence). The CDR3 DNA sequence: TGTGCCAGCAGCTTGGCCGAGACAGGGAACACTGAAGCTTTCTTT. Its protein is CASSLAETGNTEAFF.

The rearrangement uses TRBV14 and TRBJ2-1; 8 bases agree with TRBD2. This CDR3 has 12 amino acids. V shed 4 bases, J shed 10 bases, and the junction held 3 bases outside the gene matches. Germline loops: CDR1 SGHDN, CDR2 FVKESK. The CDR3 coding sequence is TGTGCCAGCAGCCCGTTAGCGGGAGAGCAGTTCTTC. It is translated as CASSPLAGEQFF.

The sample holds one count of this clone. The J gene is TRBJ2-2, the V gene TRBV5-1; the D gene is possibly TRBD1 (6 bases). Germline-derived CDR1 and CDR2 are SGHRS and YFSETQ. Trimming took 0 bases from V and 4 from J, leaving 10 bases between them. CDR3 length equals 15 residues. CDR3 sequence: CASSLDRVSTGELFF. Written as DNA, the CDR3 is TGCGCCAGCAGCTTGGACAGGGTCAGCACCGGGGAGCTGTTTTTT.

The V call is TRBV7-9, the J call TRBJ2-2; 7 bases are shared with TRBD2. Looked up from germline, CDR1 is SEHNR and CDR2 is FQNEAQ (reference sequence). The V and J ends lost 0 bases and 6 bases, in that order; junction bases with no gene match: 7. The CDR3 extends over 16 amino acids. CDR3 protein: CASSLATSADAGELFF. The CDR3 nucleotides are TGTGCCAGCAGCTTAGCTACTAGCGCGGATGCCGGGGAGCTGTTTTTT.

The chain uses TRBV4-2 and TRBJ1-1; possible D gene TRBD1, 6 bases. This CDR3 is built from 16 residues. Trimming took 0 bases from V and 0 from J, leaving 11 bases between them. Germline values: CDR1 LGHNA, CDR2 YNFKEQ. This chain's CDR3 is CASSQDDRPMNTEAFF. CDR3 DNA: TGTGCCAGCAGCCAAGATGACAGGCCTATGAACACTGAAGCTTTCTTT.

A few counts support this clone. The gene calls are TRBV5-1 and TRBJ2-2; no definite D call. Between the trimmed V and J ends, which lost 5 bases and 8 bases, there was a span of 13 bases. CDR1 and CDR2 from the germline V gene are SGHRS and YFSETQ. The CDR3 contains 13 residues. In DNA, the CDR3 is TGCGCCAGCAGTTCTGTTCTGCAGGGGGAGCTGTTTTTT. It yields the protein CASSSVLQGELFF.

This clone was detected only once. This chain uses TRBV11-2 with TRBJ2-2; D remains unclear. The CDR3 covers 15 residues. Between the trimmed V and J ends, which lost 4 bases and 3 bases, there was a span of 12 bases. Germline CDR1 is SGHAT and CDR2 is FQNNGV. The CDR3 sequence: CASSWVDSYTGELFF. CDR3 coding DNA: TGTGCCAGCAGCTGGGTAGACTCGTACACCGGGGAGCTGTTTTTT.

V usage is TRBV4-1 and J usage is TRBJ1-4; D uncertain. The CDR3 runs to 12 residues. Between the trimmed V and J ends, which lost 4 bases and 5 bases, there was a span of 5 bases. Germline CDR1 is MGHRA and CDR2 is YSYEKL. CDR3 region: CASSLQNEKLFF. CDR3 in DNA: TGCGCCAGCAGCCTTCAAAATGAAAAACTGTTTTTT.

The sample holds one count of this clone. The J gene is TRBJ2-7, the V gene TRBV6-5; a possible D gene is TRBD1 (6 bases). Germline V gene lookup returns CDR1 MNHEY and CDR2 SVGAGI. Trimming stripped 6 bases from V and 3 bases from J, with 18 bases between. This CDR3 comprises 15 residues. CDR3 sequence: CASRINAGQLYEQYF. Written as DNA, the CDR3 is TGTGCCAGCAGGATAAATGCTGGACAGCTCTACGAGCAGTACTTC.

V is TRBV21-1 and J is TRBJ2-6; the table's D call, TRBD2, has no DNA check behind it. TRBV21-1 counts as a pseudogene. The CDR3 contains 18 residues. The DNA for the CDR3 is TGTGCCAGCAGCAAATTGCCTAGCGGGGGCCTAGGGGCCAACGTCCTGACTTTC. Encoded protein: CASSKLPSGGLGANVLTF.